This T cell receptor beta chain came from a study of shared clonotypes between healthy human individuals. A split of CD4+ cells into CD45RA+ naive and CD45RA-negative memory subsets was performed. Method: immunoSEQ multiplex PCR; TCRdb's copy keeps in-frame clones and lacks some. The table lists roughly 2.2 million clones, 93% of them singletons. The study's findings and limits: Collection of samples was limited to blood; tissue repertoires likely differ. Clonotype sharing levels among donors were expected to vary with sequencing depth. Rarefaction demonstrated incomplete sorted-subset sequencing despite large depth.

The count of this clone is one. Its antigen is unidentified. The sequence derives from a young man in good health. Some clones in this sample may be carry-over from other donors' samples. Sample: naive CD4+ T cells from PBMCs. Regarding subset: CD45RA+ positively selected.

The CDR3 DNA follows: TGTGCAAGTCGCCCGGCGGCGGACATCTCCAATGACGAGCAGTACTTC. Its protein is CASRPAADISNDEQYF. J is TRBJ2-7 and V is TRBV12-2; TRBD1 reflects the table's D call only, with no check against the DNA. TRBV12-2 is a pseudogene segment. This CDR3 region has 16 residues.